The 28 T cell receptor beta chains presented below share a single source sample, sequenced in a study of T-cell memory formation after mild COVID-19. A single record per CDR3 protein comes from TCRdb applying MiXCR to the 5' RACE reads. Of 350,000 to 450,000 distinct CDR3 sequences listed, about 15% are singletons. Specimen: PBMCs or a T cell subset sorted from them (not recorded which). The receptor set was obtained from a man aged 18 to 30 who had mild COVID-19 (a few samples of this study predate the infection). Cell type and time point are not known.

The chain employs TRBV6-5 and TRBJ1-4, with 7 bases fitting TRBD1. The J segment lost 4 bases and the V segment lost 6 bases, leaving 5 bases of the junction unmatched. The CDR3 totals 14 residues. CDR1 MNHEY and CDR2 SVGAGI come from the germline V gene. The CDR3 sequence: CASRPGQFNEKLFF. In nucleotides, the CDR3 is TGTGCCAGCAGGCCGGGACAGTTTAATGAAAAACTGTTTTTT.

This clonotype was detected only a few times. The J gene is TRBJ1-1, the V gene TRBV30, with TRBD1 matching 7 bases. This CDR3 contains 14 residues. The J segment lost 1 base and the V segment lost 5 bases, leaving 7 bases of the junction unmatched. Per the germline V gene, CDR1 is GTSNPN and CDR2 is SVGIG (reference sequence). CDR3 in amino acids: CAWALGTANTEAFF. The CDR3 bases are TGTGCCTGGGCCCTCGGGACAGCGAACACTGAAGCTTTCTTT.

The rearrangement uses TRBV5-1 and TRBJ1-2, with D uncertain. Germline V gene data show CDR1 as SGHRS and CDR2 as YFSETQ. The ends were cut back, 2 bases at V and 0 bases at J, with 8 bases in the middle. The CDR3 has 14 amino acids. CDR3 residues: CASSFDGANYGYTF. The CDR3 DNA reads TGCGCCAGCAGCTTCGATGGGGCTAACTATGGCTACACCTTC.

V and J are TRBV7-9 and TRBJ1-1, with D uncertain. Germline CDR1 reads SEHNR; CDR2 reads FQNEAQ (reference sequence). This CDR3 contains 13 residues. V was cut by 3 bases and J by 1 base, with 6 bases left in between. CDR3 residues: CASSFTENTEAFF. CDR3 coding DNA: TGTGCCAGCAGCTTCACGGAGAACACTGAAGCTTTCTTT. Drawing the rest from reference TRBV7-9 and TRBJ1-1, the complete variable domain is DTGVSQNPRHKITKRGQNVTFRCDPISEHNRLYWYRQTLGQGPEFLTYFQNEAQLEKSRLLSDRFSAERPKGSFSTLEIQRTEQGDSAMYLCASSFTENTEAFFGQGTRLTVV.

The table lists this clonotype with many counts. The rearrangement joins TRBV28 to TRBJ2-7; TRBD2 might be the D (5 bases). CDR3 length equals 14 residues. Trimming stripped 5 bases from V and 3 bases from J, with 14 bases between. The germline gives CDR1 MDHEN, CDR2 SYDVKM. CDR3 coding DNA: TGTGCCAGCAGTATGGCGGGCAGGATCTACGAGCAGTACGTC. This encodes CASSMAGRIYEQYV.

The V gene is TRBV5-1, the J gene TRBJ2-7; 7 bases map to TRBD1. The CDR3 runs 16 residues. From germline, CDR1 is SGHRS and CDR2 YFSETQ. The V gene end was trimmed by 3 bases and the J gene end by 4 bases; junction bases not matched to a gene: 13. The CDR3 bases are TGCGCCAGCAGCTCCCTCATCGCAGGGGGAAAGTACGAGCAGTACTTC. It translates to CASSSLIAGGKYEQYF.

This clonotype was counted many times. CDR3 amino acids: CASSSTVMRGGDTQYF. DNA for the CDR3: TGTGCCAGCAGCTCCACGGTTATGCGGGGGGGAGATACGCAGTATTTT. This sequence joins TRBV7-2 and TRBJ2-3; 9 bases are shared with TRBD2. Germline V gives CDR1 SGHTA, CDR2 FQGNSA. Trimming took 4 bases from V and 5 from J; bases not matched to a gene: 10. This CDR3 has 16 amino acids.

The chain employs TRBV6-1 and TRBJ1-3; TRBD1 matches 8 bases. There are 14 residues in the CDR3. Germline CDR1 and CDR2: MNHNS and SASEGT. V was clipped by 7 bases and J by 8 bases; unmatched bases: 10. DNA for the CDR3: TGTGCCAGCACCGCTTACGGACAGGGATACACCATATATTTT. Translation gives CASTAYGQGYTIYF.

This clonotype occurred a few times. The V call is TRBV5-4, the J call TRBJ2-5; the match to TRBD2 covers 7 bases. The germline gives CDR1 SGHNT, CDR2 YYREEE (reference sequence). The V gene end was trimmed by 4 bases and the J gene end by 1 base; junction bases not matched to a gene: 4. CDR3 size: 14 residues. The CDR3 loop is CASSRWGGQETQYF. The CDR3 DNA reads TGTGCCAGCAGCCGCTGGGGGGGCCAAGAGACCCAGTACTTC.

This clonotype occurred a few times. The chain couples TRBV12-3 or TRBV12-4 to TRBJ1-6; 7 bases are a match to TRBD1. CDR3 size: 14 residues. The V gene end was trimmed by 8 bases and the J gene end by 5 bases; junction bases not matched to a gene: 6. The CDR3 region has the DNA TGTGCCAGCGGCAGGGACAGTCATAATTCACCCCTCCACTTT. It is translated as CASGRDSHNSPLHF.

In its sample, this clonotype was seen a few times. This chain connects TRBV12-3 or TRBV12-4 to TRBJ1-3; D is undetermined. Trimming shortened V by 7 bases and J by 5 bases, and 12 bases separated the two germline ends. This CDR3 spans 13 amino acids. CDR3 in amino acids: CASITRARNTIYF. CDR3 coding DNA: TGTGCCAGCATCACTCGGGCAAGAAACACCATATATTTT.

In this sample, this clonotype turned up many times. The gene calls are TRBV7-3 and TRBJ1-1, with TRBD1 identical over 7 bases. The ends lost 6 bases at V and 1 base at J; junction bases unmatched: 2. The V gene's germline CDR1 is SGHTA and CDR2 FQGTGA. The CDR3 extends over 13 amino acids. CDR3 region: CASRGQPNTEAFF. CDR3 DNA: TGTGCCAGCAGGGGACAGCCGAACACTGAAGCTTTCTTT.

Many counts were recorded for this clonotype. V is TRBV4-1 and J is TRBJ2-5; 15 bases are shared with TRBD2. Germline V gene sequence: CDR1 MGHRA, CDR2 YSYEKL. This CDR3 is 17 amino acids long. Trimming cost V 4 bases and J 4 bases; bases outside gene matches: 7. The chain's CDR3 is CASSPLGLAGGGETQYF. The CDR3 DNA reads as TGCGCCAGCAGCCCCCTGGGACTAGCGGGGGGAGGAGAGACCCAGTACTTC.

The V and J genes are TRBV6-6 and TRBJ2-3; D gene uncertain. Trimming removed 6 bases from V and 4 bases from J, with 17 bases in between. Germline-derived CDR1 and CDR2 are MNHNY and SVGAGI (reference sequence). There are 15 residues in the CDR3. The chain's CDR3 is CASSLLPVRADTQYF. The CDR3 DNA reads as TGTGCCAGCAGCCTACTCCCCGTTAGGGCAGATACGCAGTATTTT.

The CDR3 reads CASSQGGDGWETQYF. The DNA for the CDR3 is TGCGCCAGCAGCCAAGGAGGGGACGGATGGGAGACCCAGTACTTC. This chain links TRBV4-1 with TRBJ2-5, with D perhaps being TRBD1 or TRBD2 (5 bases each). Germline CDR1 is MGHRA and CDR2 is YSYEKL. This CDR3 is built from 15 residues. V was clipped by 1 base and J by 5 bases, with 14 bases between them.

V is TRBV6-5 and J is TRBJ2-7; D tentatively reads TRBD1 or TRBD2 (5 bases each). This CDR3 comprises 14 residues. V lost 5 bases and J 0 bases, leaving 11 bases between the germline ends. Germline CDR1 reads MNHEY; CDR2 reads SVGAGI. As DNA, the CDR3 is TGTGCCAGCAGTCCGGGACGGAGCTCCTACGAGCAGTACGTC. Translated, it gives CASSPGRSSYEQYV.

This clonotype was counted ten times or more. V is TRBV4-3 and J is TRBJ2-7; D is perhaps TRBD2 (5 bases). The CDR3 extends over 13 amino acids. The V gene's germline CDR1 is LGHNA and CDR2 YSLEER. The germline V and J ends were trimmed by 4 bases and 3 bases, with 10 bases remaining between them. CDR3 amino acids: CASSPELDYEQYF. The CDR3 DNA reads as TGCGCCAGCAGCCCAGAACTAGACTACGAGCAGTACTTC.

This clonotype was detected a few times. This chain connects TRBV4-3 to TRBJ2-3; either TRBD1 or TRBD2 may supply D (5 bases each). CDR1 and CDR2 (germline): LGHNA, YSLEER. The V end was cut by 0 bases, the J end by 4 bases, with 20 bases between. CDR3 length: 18 residues. The CDR3 sequence: CASSQDDPPSRGADTQYF. In DNA, the CDR3 is TGCGCCAGCAGCCAAGATGATCCCCCTAGCAGAGGGGCAGATACGCAGTATTTT.

The genes are TRBV5-1 and TRBJ1-1, with D possibly TRBD1 on 5 matching bases. V was cut by 4 bases and J by 2 bases, with 18 bases left in between. From germline, CDR1 is SGHRS and CDR2 YFSETQ. The length of the CDR3 is 16 residues. The CDR3 nucleotides are TGCGCCAGCAGCATAGGGACGGACTCCTATAACACTGAAGCTTTCTTT. Its protein is CASSIGTDSYNTEAFF.

This clonotype was found many times. The chain carries TRBV24-1 and TRBJ1-1; D ambiguous. The germline gives CDR1 KGHDR, CDR2 SFDVKD. V dropped 3 bases and J dropped 3 bases, with 4 bases sitting between them. The length of the CDR3 is 12 residues. This chain's CDR3 is CATSDGDTEAFF. Here the CDR3 DNA reads TGTGCCACCAGTGATGGGGACACTGAAGCTTTCTTT.

This clonotype has at least ten counts. The rearrangement uses TRBV28 and TRBJ2-1, with 10 bases lining up with TRBD2. CDR1 and CDR2 from the germline V gene are MDHEN and SYDVKM. With V trimmed by 6 bases and J by 4 bases, 21 bases remained unmatched. The CDR3 is 20 amino acids. The CDR3 DNA sequence: TGTGCCAGCAGCAAAAACCTGGTAGCGGGGGGACTTTATTTATACAATGAGCAGTTCTTC. It codes for CASSKNLVAGGLYLYNEQFF.

This clonotype has just a few counts. V usage is TRBV13 and J usage is TRBJ1-4; possibly TRBD1 for D (5 bases). Germline V gene data show CDR1 as PRHDT and CDR2 as FYEKMQ (reference sequence). The CDR3 loop spans 18 amino acids. The V end lost 1 base, the J end lost 0 bases, and 15 bases lay between the germline ends. DNA for the CDR3: TGTGCCAGCAGCTTAGTCGCGGGGACGGGAGCAACTAATGAAAAACTGTTTTTT. Translation: CASSLVAGTGATNEKLFF.

This chain links TRBV29-1 with TRBJ1-1; possible D gene TRBD1, 5 bases. The CDR3 contains 13 residues. The germline gives CDR1 SQVTM, CDR2 ANQGSEA. V was cut by 5 bases and J by 7 bases, with 17 bases left in between. The CDR3 bases are TGCAGCGTTTCGAGTCGCCGGGGGGTTGAAGCTTTCTTT. Protein sequence: CSVSSRRGVEAFF.

The sample holds a few counts of this clonotype. The CDR3 DNA is TGTGCCACCAGTCCCGGGGTTTTGAACACAGATACGCAGTATTTT. It translates to CATSPGVLNTDTQYF. The chain joins TRBV15 to TRBJ2-3; a weak D match, TRBD2 (5 bases). The CDR3 totals 15 residues. Germline V gives CDR1 LNHNV, CDR2 YYDKDF (reference sequence). V was shortened by 6 bases and J by 2 bases, with 15 bases between the two germline ends. Based on the CDR3 plus reference TRBV15 and TRBJ2-3, the full variable domain is DAMVIQNPRYQVTQFGKPVTLSCSQTLNHNVMYWYQQKSSQAPKLLFHYYDKDFNNEADTPDNFQSRRPNTSFCFLDIRSPGLGDTAMYLCATSPGVLNTDTQYFGPGTRLTVL.

This chain joins TRBV29-1 and TRBJ2-2; 9 bases match TRBD2. The germline V gene has CDR1 SQVTM and CDR2 ANQGSEA. V was clipped by 1 base and J by 1 base; unmatched bases: 7. CDR3 length: 17 residues. CDR3 protein: CSVEAAWRGGNTGELFF. The CDR3 DNA is TGCAGCGTTGAAGCCGCGTGGCGGGGGGGGAACACCGGGGAGCTGTTTTTT.

This sequence joins TRBV9 and TRBJ2-1; 10 nucleotides line up with TRBD2. The CDR3 is 16 amino acids. The germline V gene has CDR1 SGDLS and CDR2 YYNGEE. V lost 4 bases and J lost 1; bases outside the gene matches: 5. DNA for the CDR3: TGTGCCAGCAGCCCAAGAGCGGGGGGGTCCTACAATGAGCAGTTCTTC. It specifies CASSPRAGGSYNEQFF.

The table lists this clonotype with many counts. The CDR3: CASRGDRESYNSPLHF. Here the CDR3 DNA reads TGTGCCAGCAGGGGGGACAGGGAGTCCTATAATTCACCCCTCCACTTT. This chain links TRBV7-8 with TRBJ1-6; 9 bases are a match to TRBD1. Germline V CDR1 and CDR2: SGHVS, FQNEAQ. The V and J ends lost 6 bases and 1 base, in that order; junction bases with no gene match: 4. CDR3 length: 16 amino acids. The entire variable domain, with the rest obtained from reference TRBV7-8 and TRBJ1-6, is as follows: GAGVSQSPRYKVAKRGQDVALRCDPISGHVSLFWYQQALGQGPEFLTYFQNEAQLDKSGLPSDRFFAERPEGSVSTLKIQRTQQEDSAVYLCASRGDRESYNSPLHFGNGTRLTVT.

This clonotype was detected a few times. Just one base apart from a much larger clone, this may be a read error. The chain couples TRBV6-5 to TRBJ2-5, with 9 nucleotides matching TRBD2. The CDR3 spans 14 residues. Germline trimming cut 4 bases from V and 2 bases from J; bases unmatched to any gene: 2. CDR1 MNHEY and CDR2 SVGAGI come from the germline V gene. The CDR3 here is CASSSSGGQETQYF. The CDR3 DNA reads as TGTGCCAGCAGTTCCAGCGGGGGGCAAGAGACCCAGTACTTC.